The rows below give T cell receptor beta chains drawn from one sample of a study of control samples from healthy donors and cancer patients. The method was immunoSEQ multiplex PCR; TCRdb's version includes in-frame clones alone and lacks a portion of them. The data hold approximately 74,000 clones, with 94% observed a single time. The material sequenced was blood. The receptors stem from a woman younger than 45 in good health. Both conserved end residues are part of each CDR3. D genes are given only for firm matches. A row's size may be missing; if present it is once, few, many or a size class.

cdr3_aa	cdr3_nt	v_call	d_call	j_call	clone_size
CASSAEHSTGNGDNSPLHF	TGTGCCAGCTCAGCAGAACATTCGACAGGGAATGGGGATAATTCACCCCTCCACTTT	TRBV18	TRBD1	TRBJ1-6	NA
CASSLYVRTEYQETQYF	TGTGCCAGCAGTTTATATGTTCGGACAGAGTACCAAGAGACCCAGTACTTC	TRBV28	NA	TRBJ2-5	NA
CSASFRSSGYTF	TGCAGTGCTAGTTTCCGGAGTTCGGGCTACACCTTC	TRBV20-1	NA	TRBJ1-2	NA
CASRMDSSGANVLTF	TGTGCCAGCAGGATGGACAGCTCGGGGGCCAACGTCCTGACTTTC	TRBV6-6	NA	TRBJ2-6	NA
CASGPDRGEKLFF	TGTGCCAGCGGGCCGGACAGAGGGGAAAAACTGTTTTTT	TRBV6-5	NA	TRBJ1-4	NA
CASSPRNRDRGRDSYEQYF	TGTGCCAGCAGCCCACGGAACCGGGACAGGGGCCGTGACTCCTACGAGCAGTACTTC	TRBV9	TRBD1	TRBJ2-7	NA
CASSISYVRGLGQPQHF	TGTGCCAGTAGTATATCTTATGTCAGGGGGCTTGGTCAGCCCCAGCATTTT	TRBV19	TRBD1	TRBJ1-5	NA
CASSLTQAEMNTEAFF	TGTGCCAGCAGTTTAACACAGGCCGAGATGAACACTGAAGCTTTCTTT	TRBV27	NA	TRBJ1-1	NA
CASTSSLGQTGQPQHF	TGTGCCAGCACCTCATCATTAGGACAGACAGGTCAGCCCCAGCATTTT	TRBV18	NA	TRBJ1-5	NA
CASVSPGGRNEQFF	TGTGCCAGCGTCTCGCCGGGGGGGAGAAATGAGCAGTTCTTC	TRBV28	TRBD2	TRBJ2-1	NA
CAWSGQEGQPQHF	TGTGCCTGGAGTGGTCAGGAGGGGCAGCCCCAGCATTTT	TRBV30	NA	TRBJ1-5	NA
CASSPIRDRPNYGYTF	TGTGCCAGCAGTCCAATCCGGGACAGACCGAACTATGGCTACACCTTC	TRBV11-2	TRBD1	TRBJ1-2	NA
CASSSGATGRAEAFF	TGCGCCAGCAGCTCAGGGGCTACAGGGAGGGCTGAAGCTTTCTTT	TRBV5-1	NA	TRBJ1-1	once
CASRGQGHTEAFF	TGTGCCAGCAGGGGACAGGGGCACACTGAAGCCTTCTTT	TRBV12-3/TRBV12-4	TRBD1	TRBJ1-1	NA
CSVLGGRGVNEQFF	TGCAGCGTTCTCGGGGGGCGAGGAGTCAATGAGCAGTTCTTC	TRBV29-1	NA	TRBJ2-1	NA
CASRASGGFDTGELFF	TGTGCCAGCAGGGCGAGCGGGGGGTTTGATACCGGGGAGCTGTTTTTT	TRBV6-6	TRBD2	TRBJ2-2	NA
CASTNFPGELFF	TGTGCCAGTACCAATTTCCCCGGGGAGCTGTTTTTT	TRBV19	NA	TRBJ2-2	NA
CATSEGDGARDGYTF	TGTGCCACCAGTGAAGGGGATGGTGCTCGGGATGGCTACACCTTC	TRBV24-1	NA	TRBJ1-2	NA
CSVDLSGADNEQFF	TGCAGCGTCGACCTCTCCGGGGCGGACAATGAGCAGTTCTTC	TRBV29-1	NA	TRBJ2-1	NA
CASTDSIYNYGYTF	TGTGCCAGTACCGACAGTATTTATAACTATGGCTACACCTTC	TRBV19	NA	TRBJ1-2	once
CASSSTTGEPTEAFF	TGTGCCAGCAGCTCCACGACAGGGGAGCCCACTGAAGCTTTCTTT	TRBV11-1	TRBD1	TRBJ1-1	NA
CASSLLGLTGELFF	TGCGCCAGCAGCTTGTTAGGGTTGACCGGGGAGCTGTTTTTT	TRBV5-1	NA	TRBJ2-2	NA
CASSEVTSYSNRFF	TGTGCCAGCAGTGAAGTCACGTCTTATAGTAATCGGTTCTTC	TRBV6-1	NA	TRBJ2-1	NA
CASSQVTFHEQFF	TGCGCCAGCAGCCAAGTTACTTTCCATGAGCAGTTCTTC	TRBV4-1	NA	TRBJ2-1	NA
CASSFSLAGGRQTQYF	TGTGCCAGCAGCTTTTCACTAGCGGGGGGGCGGCAGACCCAGTACTTC	TRBV7-9	TRBD2	TRBJ2-5	NA
CASSHGQNPSYEQYF	TGTGCCAGCAGCCACGGACAGAACCCTTCCTACGAGCAGTACTTC	TRBV6-5	NA	TRBJ2-7	NA
CVRSSPGEKLFF	TGTGTCAGAAGCTCTCCAGGGGAAAAACTGTTTTTT	TRBV7-5	NA	TRBJ1-4	few
CASSFRQGTSEQFF	TGCGCCAGCAGCTTCCGACAGGGGACCAGTGAGCAGTTCTTC	TRBV5-1	TRBD1	TRBJ2-1	NA
CASSYGFETQYF	TGTGCCAGCAGCTACGGATTTGAGACCCAGTACTTC	TRBV7-2	NA	TRBJ2-5	NA
CASSISGEYYEQYF	TGTGCCAGCAGTATATCAGGGGAGTACTACGAGCAGTACTTC	TRBV6-5	NA	TRBJ2-7	NA
CASSLGGQGQQETQYF	TGTGCCAGCAGCCTAGGGGGACAGGGCCAACAAGAGACCCAGTACTTC	TRBV11-2	TRBD1	TRBJ2-5	NA
CASGPLTTGLGNSPLHF	TGTGCCAGCGGCCCCCTCACGACAGGGCTCGGGAATTCACCCCTCCACTTT	TRBV27	TRBD1	TRBJ1-6	NA
CASSHRDRAYTEAFF	TGTGCCAGCAGTCACCGGGACAGGGCATACACTGAAGCTTTCTTT	TRBV6-6	TRBD1	TRBJ1-1	NA
CAISDAGTGVERETQYF	TGTGCCATCAGTGACGCCGGGACAGGGGTCGAACGGGAGACCCAGTACTTC	TRBV10-3	TRBD1	TRBJ2-5	NA
CAWSPTANTEAFF	TGTGCCTGGAGCCCGACAGCGAACACTGAAGCTTTCTTT	TRBV30	NA	TRBJ1-1	NA
CASSSNRQGLTGNTIYF	TGTGCCAGCAGCTCCAATCGACAGGGCCTAACTGGAAACACCATATATTTT	TRBV7-8	TRBD1	TRBJ1-3	NA
CASSLTLGVPPQHF	TGTGCCAGCAGCTTAACTTTGGGGGTTCCGCCCCAGCATTTT	TRBV7-2	NA	TRBJ1-5	NA
CASSQGGGPNTGELFF	TGTGCCAGCAGCCAAGGTGGGGGCCCGAACACCGGGGAGCTGTTTTTT	TRBV3-1/TRBV3-2	NA	TRBJ2-2	NA
CASSPKGGTEAFF	TGTGCCAGCTCACCGAAGGGGGGAACTGAAGCTTTCTTT	TRBV18	NA	TRBJ1-1	NA
CASNLGDLGYTF	TGTGCCAGCAACTTGGGGGATCTTGGCTACACCTTC	TRBV12-3/TRBV12-4	NA	TRBJ1-2	NA
CASSLFTTNQPQHF	TGTGCCAGCAGTTTATTTACGACAAATCAGCCCCAGCATTTT	TRBV27	NA	TRBJ1-5	NA
CASSLYGPPSSGNTIYF	TGTGCCAGCAGCTTATACGGGCCGCCGAGCTCTGGAAACACCATATATTTT	TRBV7-8	NA	TRBJ1-3	NA
CASSLDSSYGYTF	TGTGCCAGCAGTTTAGACAGTTCATATGGCTACACCTTC	TRBV27	NA	TRBJ1-2	NA
CASSLGQSGYTF	TGTGCCAGCAGCTTAGGTCAGTCAGGCTACACCTTC	TRBV13	NA	TRBJ1-2	once
CASSSSSTGSTDTQYF	TGTGCCAGTAGCTCGTCTAGTACGGGGAGCACAGATACGCAGTATTTT	TRBV19	NA	TRBJ2-3	NA
CASREGYSNYGYTF	TGCGCCAGCAGGGAAGGATACAGCAACTATGGCTACACCTTC	TRBV5-1	NA	TRBJ1-2	once
CAWSRQGTTDTQYF	TGTGCCTGGAGCCGACAGGGCACAACAGATACGCAGTATTTT	TRBV30	TRBD1	TRBJ2-3	NA
CASTMTGANEQFF	TGTGCCAGCACCATGACAGGGGCGAATGAGCAGTTCTTC	TRBV27	TRBD1	TRBJ2-1	once
CASSTVPNTGELFF	TGTGCCAGCAGCACGGTGCCGAACACCGGGGAGCTGTTTTTT	TRBV7-3	NA	TRBJ2-2	NA
CATSDSTPGQEEGDYGYTF	TGTGCCACCAGTGATTCCACCCCGGGTCAAGAAGAGGGTGACTATGGCTACACCTTC	TRBV24-1	NA	TRBJ1-2	NA
CARGRGGDYNEQFF	TGTGCCAGGGGGCGGGGGGGGGACTACAATGAGCAGTTCTTC	TRBV19	TRBD2	TRBJ2-1	NA
CASSPFRRGGEDTQYF	TGTGCCAGCAGCCCCTTTCGGCGCGGGGGTGAAGATACGCAGTATTTT	TRBV7-3	TRBD2	TRBJ2-3	NA
CASRARGGEDTQYF	TGTGCCAGCAGGGCGCGGGGGGGGGAAGATACGCAGTATTTT	TRBV6-4	TRBD2	TRBJ2-3	NA
CASSSSGTPYGYTF	TGTGCCAGCAGTTCCTCCGGGACACCCTATGGCTACACCTTC	TRBV2	NA	TRBJ1-2	NA
CSVARTSGGYNEQFF	TGCAGCGTTGCCAGGACTAGCGGGGGGTACAATGAGCAGTTCTTC	TRBV29-1	TRBD2	TRBJ2-1	NA
CAWSGTGRGQPQHF	TGTGCCTGGTCCGGGACAGGGAGAGGGCAGCCCCAGCATTTT	TRBV30	TRBD1	TRBJ1-5	once
CASSLETVPEAFF	TGTGCCAGCAGCTTAGAGACAGTTCCTGAAGCTTTCTTT	TRBV11-2	NA	TRBJ1-1	few
CASSSPSGGGEETQYF	TGTGCCAGCAGCTCGCCTAGCGGGGGTGGGGAGGAGACCCAGTACTTC	TRBV5-6	TRBD2	TRBJ2-5	NA
CASSLVGGVDNEQFF	TGTGCCAGCAGCTTAGTTGGGGGGGTGGACAATGAGCAGTTCTTC	TRBV11-3	TRBD2	TRBJ2-1	NA